The sample holds a few counts of the clone carrying this T cell receptor (beta chain). The antigen remains undetermined. This entry comes from a study of identical twins. All donors were healthy Caucasians. Points from the study as a whole: Zero-insertion findings could be partly confounded by invariant cells (MAIT and iNKT cells). Low generation probability was overrepresented in out-of-frame alpha sequences shared by twins.

Template switching added a universal primer site, and cDNA bore unique molecular identifiers. TCRdb re-called the 5' RACE reads with MiXCR, one entry per CDR3 protein. The sample carries roughly 1,500,000 distinct CDR3 sequences, more than 30% recorded once. In germline, CDR1 is MGHRA, CDR2 YSYEKL. This CDR3 is 16 amino acids long. The V gene end was trimmed by 0 bases and the J gene end by 6 bases; junction bases not matched to a gene: 8. This receptor was identified in a newborn girl in good health. The sample comprised cord blood. The genes are TRBV4-1 and TRBJ2-1, with TRBD2 identical over 7 bases. The CDR3 spells CASSQDGDYVTNEQFF. The CDR3 nucleotides are TGCGCCAGCAGCCAAGATGGGGACTACGTCACCAATGAGCAGTTCTTC.